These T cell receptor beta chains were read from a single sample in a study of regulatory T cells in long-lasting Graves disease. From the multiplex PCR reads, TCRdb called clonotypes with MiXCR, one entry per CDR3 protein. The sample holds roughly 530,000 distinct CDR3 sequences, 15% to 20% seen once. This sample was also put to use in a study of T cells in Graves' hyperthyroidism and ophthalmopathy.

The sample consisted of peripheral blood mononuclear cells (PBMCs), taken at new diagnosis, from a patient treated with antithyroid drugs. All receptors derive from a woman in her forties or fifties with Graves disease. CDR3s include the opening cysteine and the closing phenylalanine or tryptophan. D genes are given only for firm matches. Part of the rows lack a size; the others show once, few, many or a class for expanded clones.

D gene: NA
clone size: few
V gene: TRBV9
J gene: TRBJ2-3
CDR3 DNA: TGTGCCAGCAGCGTAGAGAAAGATACGCAGTATTTT
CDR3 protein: CASSVEKDTQYF

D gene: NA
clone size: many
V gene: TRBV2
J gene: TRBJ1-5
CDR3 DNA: TGTGCCAGCAGGGAACAGGGTACCTCCCATCAGCCCCAGCATTTT
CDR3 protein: CASREQGTSHQPQHF

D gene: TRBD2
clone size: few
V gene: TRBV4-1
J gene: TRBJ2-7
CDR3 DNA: TGCGCCAGCAGCCAAGGGCTAGCGGGGGCCGTATCCTACGAGCAGTACTTC
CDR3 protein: CASSQGLAGAVSYEQYF

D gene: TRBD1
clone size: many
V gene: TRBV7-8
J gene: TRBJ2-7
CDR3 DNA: TGTGCCAGCAGCCGGGGTAGGACAGGGCCTTTAGAGCAGTACTTC
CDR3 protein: CASSRGRTGPLEQYF

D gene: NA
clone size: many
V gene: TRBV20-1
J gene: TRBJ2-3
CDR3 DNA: TGCAGTGCTAGAACAGGCATTACAGATACGCAGTATTTT
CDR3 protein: CSARTGITDTQYF

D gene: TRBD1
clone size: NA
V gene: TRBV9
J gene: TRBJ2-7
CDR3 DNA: TGTGCCAGCAGCGTCCGGGACAGCTTCTACGAGCAGTACTTC
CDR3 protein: CASSVRDSFYEQYF

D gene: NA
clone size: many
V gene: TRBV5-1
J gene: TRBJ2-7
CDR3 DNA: TGCGCCAGCAGCTTAGACCCAGCGTTCTACGAGCAGTACTTC
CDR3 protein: CASSLDPAFYEQYF

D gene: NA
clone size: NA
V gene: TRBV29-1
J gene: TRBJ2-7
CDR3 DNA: TGCAGCGTTGTTGAGATGACTCGGAGCTCCTACGAGCAGTACTTC
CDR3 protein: CSVVEMTRSSYEQYF

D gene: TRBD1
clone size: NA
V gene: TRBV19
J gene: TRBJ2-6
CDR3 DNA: TGTGCCAGTAGTATACGGACAGGGGCTTATACACGCTCTGGGGCCAACGTCCTGACTTTC
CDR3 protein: CASSIRTGAYTRSGANVLTF

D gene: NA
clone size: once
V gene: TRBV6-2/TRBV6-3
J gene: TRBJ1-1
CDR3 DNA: TGTGCCAGCAGGGACGGGTACACTGGAGCTTTCTTT
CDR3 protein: CASRDGYTGAFF

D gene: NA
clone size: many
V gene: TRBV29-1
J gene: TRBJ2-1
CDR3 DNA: TGCAGCGTTGAAACTCCGGGGAATGAGCAGTTCTTC
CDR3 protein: CSVETPGNEQFF

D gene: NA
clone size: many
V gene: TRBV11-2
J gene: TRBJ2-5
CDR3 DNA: TGTGCCAGCAGCTTAGCCCCCCGGGAGACCCAGTACTTC
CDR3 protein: CASSLAPRETQYF

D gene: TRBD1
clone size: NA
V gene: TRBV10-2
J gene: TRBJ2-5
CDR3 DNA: TGCGCCAGCAGTGAGTTAGGACAGGGTAAAGAGACCCAGTACTTC
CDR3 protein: CASSELGQGKETQYF

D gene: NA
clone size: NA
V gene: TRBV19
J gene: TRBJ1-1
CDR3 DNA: TGTGCCAGTAGTATGGGGGGGCCCCCGAACACTGAAGCTTTCTTT
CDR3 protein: CASSMGGPPNTEAFF

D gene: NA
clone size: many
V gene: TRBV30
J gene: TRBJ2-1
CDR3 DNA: TGTGCCTGGAGACAACCAGGAGTAACCTACAATGAGCAGTTCTTC
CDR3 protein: CAWRQPGVTYNEQFF

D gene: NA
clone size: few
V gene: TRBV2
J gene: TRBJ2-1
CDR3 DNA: TGTGCCAGCAGTGAATGGGAAGCTATTGAATTCAATGAGCAGTTCTTC
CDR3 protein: CASSEWEAIEFNEQFF

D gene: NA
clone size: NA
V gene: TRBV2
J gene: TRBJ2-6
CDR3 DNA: TGTGCCAGCAGTACCAGGGACATTGCTGGGGCCAACGTCCTGACTTTC
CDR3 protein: CASSTRDIAGANVLTF

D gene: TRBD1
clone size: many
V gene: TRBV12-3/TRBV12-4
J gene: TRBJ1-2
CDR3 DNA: TGTGCCAGCTCATTGGGACAGCTTTGGGACTATGGCTACACCTTC
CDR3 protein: CASSLGQLWDYGYTF

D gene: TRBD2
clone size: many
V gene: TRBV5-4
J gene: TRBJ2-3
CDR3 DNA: TGTGCCAGCAGCTTGCCTAGCGGGGGTCCCACAGATACGCAGTATTTT
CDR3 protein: CASSLPSGGPTDTQYF

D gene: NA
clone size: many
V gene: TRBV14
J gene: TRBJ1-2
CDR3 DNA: TGTGCCAGCAGCCCTTCGGGGAGGGTCTATGCCTCCTATGGCTACACCTTC
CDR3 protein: CASSPSGRVYASYGYTF

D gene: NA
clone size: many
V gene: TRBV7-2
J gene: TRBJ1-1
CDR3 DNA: TGTGCCAGCAGCTTAAGATCGGCTTCTTGGGACACCGGTTACACTGAAGCTTTCTTT
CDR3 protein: CASSLRSASWDTGYTEAFF

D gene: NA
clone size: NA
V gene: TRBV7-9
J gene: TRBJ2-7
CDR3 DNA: TGTGCCAGCAGTGGGCTTGAGGCGAGCTCCTACGAGCAGTACTTC
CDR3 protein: CASSGLEASSYEQYF

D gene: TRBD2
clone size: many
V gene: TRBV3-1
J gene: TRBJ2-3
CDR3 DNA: TGTGCCAGCAGCCAGCTGGGACTAGCGGGGGGGTTAGATACGCAGTATTTT
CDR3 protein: CASSQLGLAGGLDTQYF

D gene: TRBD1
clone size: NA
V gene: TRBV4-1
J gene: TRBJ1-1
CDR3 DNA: TGCGCCAGCAGCCAGGCCTGGGACAGACCGGGGGACCCTGAAGCTTTCTTT
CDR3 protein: CASSQAWDRPGDPEAFF

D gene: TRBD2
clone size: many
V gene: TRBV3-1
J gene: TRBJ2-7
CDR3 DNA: TGTGCCAGCAGCCGTACAAGCGGGGGCGACACCTACGAGCAGTACTTC
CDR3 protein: CASSRTSGGDTYEQYF